The next 10 T cell receptor beta chains were all read from a single sample in a study of blood T cell repertoires in COVID-19. The assay was immunoSEQ multiplex PCR, and TCRdb's table has in-frame clones only and misses some. This repertoire shows about 220,000 clones, 80% to 85% found once; its top ten account for over 2.5%. The sequenced sample was peripheral blood. Receptors were obtained from a young woman who had recovered from COVID-19.

The gene calls are TRBV11-2 and TRBJ2-5, with TRBD2 identical over 8 bases. V was clipped by 2 bases and J by 5 bases; unmatched bases: 10. The CDR3 spans 16 residues. CDR1 SGHAT and CDR2 FQNNGV come from the germline V gene. The CDR3 region has the DNA TGTGCCAGCAGCTTATCCCTTAGCCAGCGGGGGGAGACCCAGTACTTC. It codes for CASSLSLSQRGETQYF.

V and J are TRBV28 and TRBJ2-5, with D unresolved. Per germline, CDR1 MDHEN and CDR2 SYDVKM. The CDR3 length is 13 residues. The V and J ends lost 4 bases and 6 bases respectively, with 12 bases between them. CDR3 coding DNA: TGTGCCAGCAGTTCGTACCCCTATAAGACCCAGTACTTC. It specifies CASSSYPYKTQYF.

The rearrangement uses TRBV3-1 (or the pseudogene TRBV3-2) and TRBJ1-1; a possible D gene is TRBD1 (5 bases). The CDR3 is 15 amino acids. CDR1 is LGHDT and CDR2 is YNNKEL in the germline V gene (reference sequence). V lost 0 bases and J lost 4, with 12 bases in between. The CDR3 region is CASSQEWLGGTEAFF. CDR3 DNA: TGTGCCAGCAGCCAAGAATGGTTGGGGGGCACTGAAGCTTTCTTT.

The gene calls are TRBV2 and TRBJ1-2; the D is unclear. Deletions cut 3 bases from V and 2 bases from J, with 7 bases between. This CDR3 is built from 13 residues. Germline V gene lookup returns CDR1 SNHLY and CDR2 FYNNEI. The chain's CDR3 is CASSERPNYGYTF. CDR3 nucleotides: TGTGCCAGCAGTGAGAGGCCCAACTATGGCTACACCTTC. Full variable domain (missing parts from reference TRBV2 and TRBJ1-2): EPEVTQTPSHQVTQMGQEVILRCVPISNHLYFYWYRQILGQKVEFLVSFYNNEISEKSEIFDDQFSVERPDGSNFTLKIRSTKLEDSAMYFCASSERPNYGYTFGSGTRLTVV.

J is TRBJ1-1 and V is TRBV5-8, with D maybe TRBD1 (6 bases). The germline CDR1 and CDR2 sequences are SGHTS and YDEGEE. Trimming left V 6 bases short and J 5 bases short, with 26 bases between. The CDR3 extends over 17 amino acids. This CDR3 reads CASTKSAWGGRGTEAFF. CDR3 nucleotides: TGTGCCAGCACAAAATCCGCCTGGGGGGGGCGCGGGACTGAAGCTTTCTTT.

This chain links TRBV28 with TRBJ2-7, with 9 nucleotides matching TRBD1. Trimming removed 6 bases from V and 0 bases from J; junction bases left unmatched: 3. Germline CDR1 and CDR2: MDHEN and SYDVKM. CDR3 length: 14 amino acids. The chain's CDR3 is CASRGTGLSYEQYF. For the CDR3, the DNA is TGTGCCAGCAGGGGGACAGGGCTCTCCTACGAGCAGTACTTC.

CDR3 nucleotide sequence: TGTGCCAGCAGTTACTCCGGGGGGCTAGGCACTGAAGCTTTCTTT. Translating it yields CASSYSGGLGTEAFF. The gene calls are TRBV6-5 and TRBJ1-1, with D tentatively TRBD1 (6 bases). The CDR3 extends over 15 amino acids. Looked up from germline, CDR1 is MNHEY and CDR2 is SVGAGI. With 0 bases removed from V and 4 bases from J, the gap between germline ends came to 12 bases.

The chain carries TRBV4-1 and TRBJ2-5; TRBD2 aligns across 11 bases. CDR3 length: 16 residues. CDR1 MGHRA and CDR2 YSYEKL come from the germline V gene. Germline trimming cut 3 bases from V and 6 bases from J; bases unmatched to any gene: 9. CDR3 nucleotide sequence: TGCGCCAGCAGCCACTTAGCGGGAGGGGCACAACAGACCCAGTACTTC. The encoded protein is CASSHLAGGAQQTQYF.

The rearrangement joins TRBV13 to TRBJ2-2; perhaps TRBD1 as D (7 bases). Germline V gene sequence: CDR1 PRHDT, CDR2 FYEKMQ (reference sequence). Trimming stripped 4 bases from V and 3 bases from J, with 15 bases between. This CDR3 comprises 16 residues. The CDR3 sequence is CASSSRAGQYTGELFF. CDR3 coding DNA: TGTGCCAGCAGCTCAAGGGCGGGACAGTACACCGGGGAGCTGTTTTTT.

This clone has just one count. V and J are TRBV3-1 (or the pseudogene TRBV3-2) and TRBJ1-2, with 12 bases identical to TRBD1. Germline loops: CDR1 LGHDT, CDR2 YNNKEL (reference sequence). The CDR3 is 17 amino acids. With 6 bases clipped from V and 3 bases from J, the junction kept 11 bases outside the gene matches. CDR3 sequence (DNA): TGTGCCAGCAGTCGCGGGACAGGGGGCGCCTACGACTATGGCTACACCTTC. It specifies CASSRGTGGAYDYGYTF.